This record covers a single TCR beta chain. What it binds is unknown. The germline gene is not matched at one end of the junction; a read error may be the cause. This entry is derived from a study of CD8+ T cells in alopecia areata. RNA was isolated and reverse transcribed to cDNA, the sequencing template. The method was immunoSEQ multiplex PCR; TCRdb's version includes in-frame clones alone and lacks a portion of them. The sample consists of over 100,000 clones, 53% of them appearing once. CDR3 size: 12 residues. Germline CDR1 reads ENHRY; CDR2 reads SYGVKD. Indicated treatment: oral pan-JAK inhibitor, 5-10 mg twice daily. CD4+ and CD8+ T cells were sorted from PBMCs. The study, taken as a whole, reports: Under tofacitinib, numerous expanded lesional clonotypes remained detectable in scalp and blood.

The clonotype was recovered from a human donor with alopecia areata. The sample here was CD4+ T cells sorted from blood, taken at week 4, from a patient treated with tofacitinib. The chain has TRBV10-3 and TRBJ1-2; D might be TRBD1 (6 bases). The CDR3: CAISLLQGSLHF. DNA for the CDR3: TGTGCCATCAGCCTACTACAGGGATCCCTACACTTC.